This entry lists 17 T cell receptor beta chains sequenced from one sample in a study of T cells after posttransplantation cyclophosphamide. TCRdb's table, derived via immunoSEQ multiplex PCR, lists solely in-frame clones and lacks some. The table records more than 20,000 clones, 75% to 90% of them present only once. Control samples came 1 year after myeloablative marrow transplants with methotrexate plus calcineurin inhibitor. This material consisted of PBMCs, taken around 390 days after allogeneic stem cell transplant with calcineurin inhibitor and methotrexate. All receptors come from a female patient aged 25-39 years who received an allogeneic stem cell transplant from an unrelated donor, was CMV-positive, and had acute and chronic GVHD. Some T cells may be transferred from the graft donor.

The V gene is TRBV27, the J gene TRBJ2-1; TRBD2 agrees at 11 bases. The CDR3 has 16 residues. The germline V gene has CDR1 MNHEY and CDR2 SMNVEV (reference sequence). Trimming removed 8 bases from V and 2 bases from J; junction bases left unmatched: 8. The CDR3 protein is CASQGLAEPPYNEQFF. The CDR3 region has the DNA TGTGCCAGCCAGGGACTAGCGGAGCCACCCTACAATGAGCAGTTCTTC.

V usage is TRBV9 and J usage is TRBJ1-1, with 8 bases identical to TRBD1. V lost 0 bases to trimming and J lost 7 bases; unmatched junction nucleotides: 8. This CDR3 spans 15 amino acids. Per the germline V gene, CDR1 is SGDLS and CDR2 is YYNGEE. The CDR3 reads CASSVAAGGSIEAFF. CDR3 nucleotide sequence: TGTGCCAGCAGCGTAGCGGCAGGGGGCTCAATTGAAGCTTTCTTT.

DNA of the CDR3: TGTGCCACCAGAAGATTGAATACCCCCGGGACAGTCTCTGGGGCCAACGTCCTGACTTTC. Amino acid sequence: CATRRLNTPGTVSGANVLTF. V gene TRBV15 combines with J gene TRBJ2-6; 7 nucleotides match TRBD1. This CDR3 spans 20 amino acids. V lost 6 bases and J lost 0; bases outside the gene matches: 17. Germline V gene sequence: CDR1 LNHNV, CDR2 YYDKDF (reference sequence).

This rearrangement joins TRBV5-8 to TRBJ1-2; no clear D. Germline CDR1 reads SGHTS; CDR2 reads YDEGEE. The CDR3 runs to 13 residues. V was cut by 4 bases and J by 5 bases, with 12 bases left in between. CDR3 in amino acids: CASSPGRDYGYTF. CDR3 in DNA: TGTGCCAGCAGCCCGGGGAGGGATTATGGCTACACCTTC. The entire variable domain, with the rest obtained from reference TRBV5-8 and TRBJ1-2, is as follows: EAGVTQSPTHLIKTRGQQATLRCSPISGHTSVYWYQQALGLGLQFLLWYDEGEERNRGNFPPRFSGRQFPNYSSELNVNALELEDSALYLCASSPGRDYGYTFGSGTRLTVV.

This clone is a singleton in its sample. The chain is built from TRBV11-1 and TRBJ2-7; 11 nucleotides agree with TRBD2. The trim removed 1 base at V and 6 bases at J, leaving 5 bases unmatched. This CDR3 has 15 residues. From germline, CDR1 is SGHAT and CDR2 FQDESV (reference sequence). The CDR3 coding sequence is TGTGCCAGCAGCTTAGGACTAGCGGGACCCGGCGAGCAGTACTTC. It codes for CASSLGLAGPGEQYF.

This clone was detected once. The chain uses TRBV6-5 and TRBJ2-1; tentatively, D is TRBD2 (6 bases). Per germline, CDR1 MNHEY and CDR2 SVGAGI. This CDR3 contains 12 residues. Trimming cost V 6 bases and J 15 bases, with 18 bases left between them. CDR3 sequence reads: CASRTGTRTPFF. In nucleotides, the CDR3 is TGTGCCAGCAGAACTGGGACTCGAACTCCGTTCTTC.

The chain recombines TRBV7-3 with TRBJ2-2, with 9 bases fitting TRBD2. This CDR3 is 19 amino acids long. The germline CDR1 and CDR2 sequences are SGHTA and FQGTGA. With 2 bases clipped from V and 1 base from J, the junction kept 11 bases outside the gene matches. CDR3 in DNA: TGTGCCAGCAGCTTACCCGGCGGGCCAGCGGGAGGGAACACCGGGGAGCTGTTTTTT. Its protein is CASSLPGGPAGGNTGELFF.

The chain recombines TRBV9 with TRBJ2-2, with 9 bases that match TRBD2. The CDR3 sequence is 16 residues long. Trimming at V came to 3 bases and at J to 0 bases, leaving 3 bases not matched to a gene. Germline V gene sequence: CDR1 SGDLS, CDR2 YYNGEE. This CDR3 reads CASSETSGPNTGELFF. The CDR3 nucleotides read TGTGCCAGCAGCGAGACTAGCGGACCGAACACCGGGGAGCTGTTTTTT.

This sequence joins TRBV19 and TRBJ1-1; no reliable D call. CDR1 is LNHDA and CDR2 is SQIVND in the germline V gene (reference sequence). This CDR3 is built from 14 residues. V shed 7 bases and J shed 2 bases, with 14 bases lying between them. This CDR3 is CASKLLGLNTEAFF. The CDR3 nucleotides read TGTGCCAGTAAATTACTCGGTCTAAACACTGAAGCTTTCTTT.

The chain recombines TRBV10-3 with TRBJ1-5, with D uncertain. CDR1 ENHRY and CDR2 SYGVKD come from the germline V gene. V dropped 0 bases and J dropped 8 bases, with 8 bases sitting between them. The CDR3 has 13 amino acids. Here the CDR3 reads CAISESLREPQHF. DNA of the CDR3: TGTGCCATCAGTGAGTCTTTACGGGAGCCCCAGCATTTT.

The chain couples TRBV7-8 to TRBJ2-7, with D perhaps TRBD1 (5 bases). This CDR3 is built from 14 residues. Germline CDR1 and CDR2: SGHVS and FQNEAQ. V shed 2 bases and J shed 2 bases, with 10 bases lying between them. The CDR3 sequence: CASSLYGQAYEQYV. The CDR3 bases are TGTGCCAGCAGCTTATATGGACAAGCCTACGAGCAGTACGTC.

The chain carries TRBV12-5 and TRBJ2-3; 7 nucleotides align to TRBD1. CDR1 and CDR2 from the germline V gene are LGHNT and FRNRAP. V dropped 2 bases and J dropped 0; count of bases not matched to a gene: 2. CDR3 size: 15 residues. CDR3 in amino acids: CASGLMTGSTDTQYF. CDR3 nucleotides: TGTGCTAGTGGTTTGATGACAGGGAGCACAGATACGCAGTATTTT. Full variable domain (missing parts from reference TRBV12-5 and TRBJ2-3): DARVTQTPRHKVTEMGQEVTMRCQPILGHNTVFWYRQTMMQGLELLAYFRNRAPLDDSGMPKDRFSAEMPDATLATLKIQPSEPRDSAVYFCASGLMTGSTDTQYFGPGTRLTVL.

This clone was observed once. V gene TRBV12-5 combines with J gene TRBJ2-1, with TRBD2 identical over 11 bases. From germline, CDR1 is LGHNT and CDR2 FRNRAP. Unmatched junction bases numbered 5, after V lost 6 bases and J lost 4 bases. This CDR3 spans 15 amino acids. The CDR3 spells CASGPGTSGYNEQFF. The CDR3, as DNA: TGTGCTAGTGGGCCAGGGACTAGCGGTTACAATGAGCAGTTCTTC.

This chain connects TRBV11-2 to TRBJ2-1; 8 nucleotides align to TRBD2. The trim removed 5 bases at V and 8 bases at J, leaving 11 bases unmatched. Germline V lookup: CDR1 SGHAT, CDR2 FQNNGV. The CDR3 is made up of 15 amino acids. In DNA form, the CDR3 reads TGTGCCAGCAGCCTTAGTGACGGGAGGGCCGATGAGCAGTTCTTC. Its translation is CASSLSDGRADEQFF.

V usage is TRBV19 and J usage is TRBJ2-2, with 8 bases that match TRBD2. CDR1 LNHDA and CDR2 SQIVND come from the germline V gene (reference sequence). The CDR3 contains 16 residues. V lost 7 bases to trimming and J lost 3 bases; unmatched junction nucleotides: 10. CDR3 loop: CASIGAAGGYTGELFF. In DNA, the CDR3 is TGTGCCAGTATAGGGGCGGCGGGAGGTTACACCGGGGAGCTGTTTTTT. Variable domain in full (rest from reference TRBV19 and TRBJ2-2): DGGITQSPKYLFRKEGQNVTLSCEQNLNHDAMYWYRQDPGQGLRLIYYSQIVNDFQKGDIAEGYSVSREKKESFPLTVTSAQKNPTAFYLCASIGAAGGYTGELFFGEGSRLTVL.

CDR3 amino acids: CASSLYPGLTGVGDTQYF. CDR3 DNA sequence: TGTGCCAGCAGCTTATACCCAGGACTTACAGGGGTAGGGGATACGCAGTATTTT. The chain links TRBV7-8 to TRBJ2-3, with TRBD1 matching over 7 bases. The CDR3 runs 18 residues. The V gene's germline CDR1 is SGHVS and CDR2 FQNEAQ. The J segment lost 6 bases and the V segment lost 2 bases, leaving 17 bases of the junction unmatched. Using reference TRBV7-8 and TRBJ2-3 for the parts outside the CDR3, the full variable domain is GAGVSQSPRYKVAKRGQDVALRCDPISGHVSLFWYQQALGQGPEFLTYFQNEAQLDKSGLPSDRFFAERPEGSVSTLKIQRTQQEDSAVYLCASSLYPGLTGVGDTQYFGPGTRLTVL.

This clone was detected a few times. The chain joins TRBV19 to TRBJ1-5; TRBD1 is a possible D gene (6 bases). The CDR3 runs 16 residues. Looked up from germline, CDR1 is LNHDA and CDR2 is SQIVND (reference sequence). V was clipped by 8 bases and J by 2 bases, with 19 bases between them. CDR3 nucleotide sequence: TGTGCCAGTCTCCCCGGGGGGCGAGCGGGCAATCAGCCCCAGCATTTT. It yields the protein CASLPGGRAGNQPQHF.